These T cell receptor beta chains were read from a single sample in a study of blood T cell repertoires in COVID-19. Profiled with immunoSEQ multiplex PCR; TCRdb holds only in-frame clones, not every one. The repertoire holds more than 50,000 clones, with nearly 90% as singletons. Material: peripheral blood. The receptors stem from a man between 60 and 70 years old with active COVID-19. CDR3s include the opening cysteine and the closing phenylalanine or tryptophan. The D gene is left open where the match is weak. Some rows have no size entry. The others give once, few or many, or a class for an expanded clone.

d_call	clone_size	v_call	j_call	cdr3_nt	cdr3_aa
.	.	TRBV12-3/TRBV12-4	TRBJ2-7	TGTGCCAGCACCAAATTCTACGAGCAGTACTTC	CASTKFYEQYF
TRBD2	.	TRBV7-3	TRBJ2-7	TGTGCCAGCAGCCCTGCTAGCGGGAGTGGGAAAGAGCAGTACTTC	CASSPASGSGKEQYF
TRBD2	once	TRBV7-3	TRBJ2-2	TGTGCCAGCAGCTCGGGACTAGCGGGAGTCGGGACCGGGGAGCTGTTTTTT	CASSSGLAGVGTGELFF
.	many	TRBV4-1	TRBJ2-7	TGCGCCAGCAGCCAGCTCCCTATTGGGCAGGGGTACGAGCAGTACTTC	CASSQLPIGQGYEQYF
.	.	TRBV18	TRBJ1-1	TGTGCCAGCTCACCACCTTTCAGGACAGACAAAGCTTTCTTT	CASSPPFRTDKAFF
TRBD2	.	TRBV5-4	TRBJ2-3	TGTGCCAGCAGCTTGGGGGCTAGCGGGATAACAGATACGCAGTATTTT	CASSLGASGITDTQYF
TRBD2	.	TRBV28	TRBJ2-3	TGTGCCAGCAGCGACAGGGTTTTGGGACTAGCGGCTTATACGCAGTATTTT	CASSDRVLGLAAYTQYF
.	.	TRBV6-5	TRBJ1-3	TGTGCCAGCGCGAAGGGGAGGAAGTCTGGAAACACCATATATTTT	CASAKGRKSGNTIYF
.	.	TRBV2	TRBJ1-1	TGTGCCAGCAGAGCACAGCCGAACACTGAAGCTTTCTTT	CASRAQPNTEAFF
TRBD1	.	TRBV28	TRBJ1-1	TGTGCCAGCAGTTTAGTCGGTGGACAGGGGTACACTGAAGCTTTCTTT	CASSLVGGQGYTEAFF
TRBD1	.	TRBV6-6	TRBJ2-1	TGTGCCAGCAGTGACCCGGACAGGGTTGGGAATGAGCAGTTCTTC	CASSDPDRVGNEQFF
.	.	TRBV19	TRBJ1-5	TGTGCCAGTAGTTCCCGCACGGGGTCGGATCATTTT	CASSSRTGSDHF
.	.	TRBV12-3/TRBV12-4	TRBJ1-3	TGTGCCAGCAGTATCAGGGGCACCATATATTTT	CASSIRGTIYF
TRBD1	once	TRBV6-5	TRBJ2-1	TGTGCCAGCAGTCCCGGGACAGCCATCAATGAGCAGTTCTTC	CASSPGTAINEQFF
TRBD2	.	TRBV9	TRBJ2-1	TGTGCCAGCAGCGTAGCACCCACTAGCGGGAGGTACAATGAGCAGTTCTTC	CASSVAPTSGRYNEQFF
.	once	TRBV24-1	TRBJ2-1	TGTGCCACCAGCGGACAGCTTTACAATGAGCAGTTCTTC	CATSGQLYNEQFF
.	.	TRBV7-2	TRBJ2-3	TGTGCCAGCAGCACCCGGACTGGCACAGATACGCAGTATTTT	CASSTRTGTDTQYF
.	.	TRBV12-3/TRBV12-4	TRBJ2-3	TGTGCCAGCAGTTTCAGGTCCACAGATACGCAGTATTTT	CASSFRSTDTQYF
.	.	TRBV28	TRBJ1-6	TGTGCCAGCAGTTTCCGGGGGAGGATGCCCCTCCACTTT	CASSFRGRMPLHF
TRBD1	.	TRBV27	TRBJ2-4	TGTGCCAGCAGTTCACGGACAGGGGGAAACATTCAGTACTTC	CASSSRTGGNIQYF
.	.	TRBV2	TRBJ1-2	TGTGCCAGCAGTGAAGCCTTGGCCCTTTATGGCTACACCTTC	CASSEALALYGYTF
TRBD2	once	TRBV5-1	TRBJ2-1	TGCGCCAGCAGCTTGACTAGCGGGAGCTCCTACAATGAGCAGTTCTTC	CASSLTSGSSYNEQFF
.	.	TRBV9	TRBJ1-3	TGTGCCAGCAGCGTAGGCGGTCACTCTGGAAACACCATATATTTT	CASSVGGHSGNTIYF
.	.	TRBV19	TRBJ2-7	TGTGCCAGTAGTATGTGGCGGGGCAACTACGAGCAGTACTTC	CASSMWRGNYEQYF
TRBD2	once	TRBV7-2	TRBJ2-1	TGTGCCAGCAGCTTAGCCCCGACTAGCGGGGATTTTTACAATGAGCAGTTCTTC	CASSLAPTSGDFYNEQFF
TRBD2	.	TRBV6-2/TRBV6-3	TRBJ2-7	TGTGCCAGCAGTTACTCGGGGAGGGCCATAGGCGAGCAGTACTTC	CASSYSGRAIGEQYF
.	once	TRBV7-2	TRBJ1-2	TGTGCCAGCAGCTTAGGCAGGGTTAACTATGGCTACACCTTC	CASSLGRVNYGYTF
TRBD2	.	TRBV7-3	TRBJ2-2	TGTGCCAGCAGCGAGACTAGCGGAGGGAACACCGGGGAGCTGTTTTTT	CASSETSGGNTGELFF
.	.	TRBV12-3/TRBV12-4	TRBJ1-1	TGTGCCAGCAGTTTACAGGGGAACACTGAAGCTTTCTTT	CASSLQGNTEAFF
.	.	TRBV5-1	TRBJ1-2	TGCGCCAGAAAGGAGGGCCAGAGGGGCTACACCTTC	CARKEGQRGYTF
TRBD1	.	TRBV28	TRBJ2-5	TGTGCCAGCAGTAACCGACCGGGACAGGGGACTCAAGAGACCCAGTACTTC	CASSNRPGQGTQETQYF
.	.	TRBV15	TRBJ2-1	TGTGCCACCCAGACTGGTCTAAGAAATGAGCAGTTCTTC	CATQTGLRNEQFF
TRBD1	.	TRBV19	TRBJ1-1	TGTGCCAGTAGTGACCCGGGACAGGCTGTCACTGAAGCTTTCTTT	CASSDPGQAVTEAFF
.	.	TRBV7-8	TRBJ1-2	TGTGCCAGCAGCCCCCGGGACAAGGGTCACGGCTACACCTTC	CASSPRDKGHGYTF
.	.	TRBV18	TRBJ2-4	TGTGCCAGCTCACGGCAAGGGGCGATGGCCAAAAACATTCAGTACTTC	CASSRQGAMAKNIQYF
.	.	TRBV4-3	TRBJ2-5	TGCGCCAGCAGCCTGGGACACAACCAAGAGACCCAGTACTTC	CASSLGHNQETQYF
TRBD1	.	TRBV27	TRBJ1-6	TGTGCCAGCAGGGGACAGGCCCTTAGTAATTCACCCCTCCACTTT	CASRGQALSNSPLHF
TRBD1	.	TRBV28	TRBJ1-1	TGTGCCAGCAGTTCTATCGGGACAGGATCCACTGAAGCTTTCTTT	CASSSIGTGSTEAFF
.	.	TRBV5-1	TRBJ1-1	TGCGCCAGCAGCTTGGACAGGGTGGGCACTGAAGCTTTCTTT	CASSLDRVGTEAFF
TRBD1	.	TRBV29-1	TRBJ1-1	TGCAGCGCAATACAGGGGGGGAACACTGAAGCTTTCTTT	CSAIQGGNTEAFF